This T cell receptor beta chain was recovered during a study of cytomegalovirus exposure and HLA in healthy donors. Study results and limitations: By a later analysis, the bulk of CMV-associated TCR beta chains appeared HLA-restricted. It was shown in a later analysis that HLA-associated TCR beta chains were more clonally expanded than other, equally common chains. Most TCR sequences were seen very rarely across donors, but some public TCRs occurred in many. Highly shared sequence variants in one cluster were likely a sequencing artifact.

As for this clone: Its cognate antigen is unknown.

In the PCR, 60 Vbeta and 13 Jbeta primers were used. Profiling relied on immunoSEQ multiplex PCR, and the TCRdb table lists in-frame clones only, not all of them. The top ten hold approximately 1.4% of the sample, which has under 200,000 clones, around four fifths seen once. Germline loops: CDR1 GTSNPN, CDR2 SVGIG (reference sequence). V trimming: 0 bases; J trimming: 11 bases; junction bases outside the gene matches: 1. The CDR3 consists of 11 residues. The chain joins TRBV30 to TRBJ1-5; 7 positions match TRBD1. The source of this sequence is a man aged 30 to 45 in good health and CMV-seronegative. Sequenced material: PBMCs. CDR3 in amino acids: CAWSVQGAQHF. The CDR3 region has the DNA TGTGCCTGGAGTGTCCAGGGGGCCCAGCATTTT.